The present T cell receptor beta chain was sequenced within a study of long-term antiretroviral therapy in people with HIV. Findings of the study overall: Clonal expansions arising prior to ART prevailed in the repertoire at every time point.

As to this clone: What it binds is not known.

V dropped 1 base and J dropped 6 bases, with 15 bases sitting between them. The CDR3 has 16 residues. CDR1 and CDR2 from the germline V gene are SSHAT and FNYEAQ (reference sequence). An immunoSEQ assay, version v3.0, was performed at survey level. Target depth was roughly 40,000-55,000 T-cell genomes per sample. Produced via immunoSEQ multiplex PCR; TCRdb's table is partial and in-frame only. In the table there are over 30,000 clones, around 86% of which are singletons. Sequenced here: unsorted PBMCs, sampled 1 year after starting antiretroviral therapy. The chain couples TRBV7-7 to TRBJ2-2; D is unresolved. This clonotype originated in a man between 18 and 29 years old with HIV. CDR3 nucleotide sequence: TGTGCCAGCAGCTTAGATTCAGGCACCCTGTCCGGGGAGCTGTTTTTT. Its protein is CASSLDSGTLSGELFF.